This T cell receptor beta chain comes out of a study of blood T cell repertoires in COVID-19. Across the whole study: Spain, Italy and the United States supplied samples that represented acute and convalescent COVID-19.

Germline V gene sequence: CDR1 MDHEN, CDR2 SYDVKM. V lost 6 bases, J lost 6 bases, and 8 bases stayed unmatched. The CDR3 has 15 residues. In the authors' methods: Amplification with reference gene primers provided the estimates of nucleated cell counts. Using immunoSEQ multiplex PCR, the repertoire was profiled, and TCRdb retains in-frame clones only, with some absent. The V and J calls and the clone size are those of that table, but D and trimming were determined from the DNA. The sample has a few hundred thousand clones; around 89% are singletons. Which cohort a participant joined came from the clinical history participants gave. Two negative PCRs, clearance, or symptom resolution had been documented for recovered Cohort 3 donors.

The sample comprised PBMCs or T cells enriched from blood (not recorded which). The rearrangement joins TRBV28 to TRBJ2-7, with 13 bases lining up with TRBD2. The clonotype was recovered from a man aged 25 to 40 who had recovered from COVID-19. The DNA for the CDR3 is TGTGCCAGCAGCCCACCCGGGACTAGCGGGGTCGAGCAGTACTTC. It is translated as CASSPPGTSGVEQYF.